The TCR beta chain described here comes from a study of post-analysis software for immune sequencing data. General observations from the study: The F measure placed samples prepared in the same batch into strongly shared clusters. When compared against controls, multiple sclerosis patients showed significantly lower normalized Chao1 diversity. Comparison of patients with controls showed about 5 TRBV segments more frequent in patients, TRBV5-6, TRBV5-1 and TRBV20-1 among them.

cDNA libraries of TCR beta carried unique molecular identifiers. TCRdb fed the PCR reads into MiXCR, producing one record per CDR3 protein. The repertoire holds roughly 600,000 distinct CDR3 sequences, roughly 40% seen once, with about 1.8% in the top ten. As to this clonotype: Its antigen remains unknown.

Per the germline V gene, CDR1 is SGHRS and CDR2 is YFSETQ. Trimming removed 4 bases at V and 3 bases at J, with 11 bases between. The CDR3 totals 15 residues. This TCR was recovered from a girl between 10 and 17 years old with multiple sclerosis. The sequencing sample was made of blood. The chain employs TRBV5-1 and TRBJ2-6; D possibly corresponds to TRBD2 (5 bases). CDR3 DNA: TGCGCCAGCAGCCTCACAGCGGTTGGGGCCAACGTCCTGACTTTC. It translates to CASSLTAVGANVLTF.